Shown below are 9 T cell receptor beta chains from a single sample sequenced in a study of glioma-infiltrating T cells after dendritic cell vaccination. TCRdb's table, derived via immunoSEQ multiplex PCR, lists solely in-frame clones and lacks some. Of just under 85,000 clones in the sample, 85% to 90% were seen once. The sequences come from blood, collected before dendritic cell vaccination. The receptor source for this set is a human donor with glioblastoma.

The J gene is TRBJ2-1, the V gene TRBV28; maybe TRBD1 (5 bases). This CDR3 spans 13 amino acids. The germline V gene encodes CDR1 MDHEN and CDR2 SYDVKM. The V end lost 3 bases, the J end lost 8 bases, and 11 bases lay between the germline ends. CDR3 loop: CASSFYQQDEQFF. The CDR3 DNA reads as TGTGCCAGCAGTTTTTATCAACAGGATGAGCAGTTCTTC. Complete variable domain (other parts from reference TRBV28 and TRBJ2-1): DVKVTQSSRYLVKRTGEKVFLECVQDMDHENMFWYRQDPGLGLRLIYFSYDVKMKEKGDIPEGYSVSREKKERFSLILESASTNQTSMYLCASSFYQQDEQFFGPGTRLTVL.

The chain uses TRBV5-1 and TRBJ2-7; 11 bases are shared with TRBD2. There are 15 residues in the CDR3. Germline V CDR1 and CDR2: SGHRS, YFSETQ. With V trimmed by 4 bases and J by 0 bases, 3 bases remained unmatched. Written as DNA, the CDR3 is TGCGCCAGCAGCGTAACTAGCGGGGGCTCCTACGAGCAGTACTTC. This codes for CASSVTSGGSYEQYF.

The chain is built from TRBV7-9 and TRBJ1-1, with D perhaps TRBD1 (5 bases). Trimming took off 5 bases at V and 4 bases at J, with 17 bases between the two ends. CDR1 SEHNR and CDR2 FQNEAQ come from the germline V gene (reference sequence). This CDR3 region has 15 residues. CDR3 coding DNA: TGTGCCAGCAGCCGATGGAGGGGTAGGGTCACTGAAGCTTTCTTT. As protein: CASSRWRGRVTEAFF.

The chain joins TRBV15 to TRBJ1-1, with 9 bases fitting TRBD1. The CDR3 extends over 14 amino acids. Losses at the gene ends were 3 bases for V and 11 bases for J; bases not matched to a gene: 10. Germline V gene sequence: CDR1 LNHNV, CDR2 YYDKDF (reference sequence). In DNA, the CDR3 is TGTGCCACCAGCAGGACAGGGGGGGGATTGTGGGCTTTCTTT. Translation gives CATSRTGGGLWAFF.

The V gene is TRBV2, the J gene TRBJ1-4, with D tentatively TRBD1 (5 bases). This CDR3 is built from 14 residues. V was clipped by 8 bases and J by 0 bases, with 10 bases between them. Looked up from germline, CDR1 is SNHLY and CDR2 is FYNNEI. The CDR3 DNA sequence: TGTGCCAGCCGCAGGACATCAACTAATGAAAAACTGTTTTTT. Amino acids: CASRRTSTNEKLFF.

V and J are TRBV7-3 and TRBJ2-6, with D possibly TRBD1 on 5 matching bases. Germline loops: CDR1 SGHTA, CDR2 FQGTGA. The CDR3 length is 15 residues. Between the trimmed V and J ends, which lost 5 bases and 0 bases, there was a span of 8 bases. CDR3 coding DNA: TGTGCCAGCAGCGCAGGGCCCTCTGGGGCCAACGTCCTGACTTTC. It yields the protein CASSAGPSGANVLTF.

The V call is TRBV18, the J call TRBJ2-7; TRBD2 might be the D (5 bases). CDR3 length: 14 amino acids. Germline V CDR1 and CDR2: KGHSH, LQKENI. Deletions cut 3 bases from V and 0 bases from J, with 9 bases between. The CDR3 loop reads CASSPDRGSYEQYF. CDR3 in DNA: TGTGCCAGCTCACCGGACCGGGGCTCCTACGAGCAGTACTTC.

The chain uses TRBV5-1 and TRBJ2-1; 10 bases match TRBD2. The CDR3 sequence is 15 residues long. The germline gives CDR1 SGHRS, CDR2 YFSETQ. The trim removed 9 bases at V and 5 bases at J, leaving 11 bases unmatched. The CDR3 nucleotides read TGCGCCACCTCCAGGGCTAGCGGGGGCAACAATGAGCAGTTCTTC. Amino acid sequence: CATSRASGGNNEQFF.

The rearrangement joins TRBV7-8 to TRBJ2-3; the D gene is possibly TRBD2 (5 bases). The V gene's germline CDR1 is SGHVS and CDR2 FQNEAQ. This CDR3 has 17 residues. The V and J ends lost 5 bases and 0 bases respectively, with 18 bases between them. CDR3 nucleotides: TGTGCCAGCAGCCTCCGCCGGGAATTAACTAGCACAGATACGCAGTATTTT. It yields the protein CASSLRRELTSTDTQYF.